This T cell receptor beta chain was sequenced in a study of T cell responses to AZD1222 COVID-19 vaccine. Points from the study as a whole: Reports indicate that nearly half of spike-specific TCRs are directed at unmutated variant regions. Clonal diversity may have been underestimated in mostly white British donors.

Germline values: CDR1 SEHNR, CDR2 FQNEAQ (reference sequence). The CDR3 length is 17 residues. The ends were cut back, 1 base at V and 1 base at J, with 15 bases in the middle. Worth noting for this clone: The target antigen is unknown.

Some clones are missing from TCRdb's copy, which holds only in-frame ones; the method was immunoSEQ multiplex PCR. The sample carries about 83,000 clones, approximately 92% recorded once. The TCR originated in an adult in good health. The chain is built from TRBV7-9 and TRBJ2-3; D possibly matches TRBD1 or TRBD2 (5 bases each). The specimen comprised peripheral blood, sampled on day 0 of AZD1222 vaccination. The CDR3 sequence: CASSLVVGTEGTDTQYF. The CDR3 nucleotides read TGTGCCAGCAGCTTAGTGGTCGGGACCGAGGGCACAGATACGCAGTATTTT.